The clone carrying this T cell receptor (beta chain) was seen a few times. Its antigen is not known. Germline V lookup: CDR1 SGHDT, CDR2 YYEEEE. J was trimmed by 5 bases and V by 5 bases; bases with no gene match: 8. This CDR3 is 14 amino acids long. Primers: 60 Vbeta forward and 13 Jbeta reverse. Here immunoSEQ multiplex PCR was the method, and the copy in TCRdb shows in-frame clones only, minus some. The sample shows about 130,000 clones, less than 85% of them seen only once. These data belong to a study of cytomegalovirus exposure and HLA in healthy donors. Whole-study results and caveats: Sequencing depth roughly uniform across donors was assumed in presence/absence analyses.

What was sequenced was PBMCs. V and J are TRBV5-6 and TRBJ2-5, with 8 bases lining up with TRBD1. The source is a man aged 35 to 55 in good health and CMV-seronegative. CDR3 sequence: CASSYIDRGETQYF. CDR3 bases: TGTGCCAGCAGTTATATCGACAGGGGTGAGACCCAGTACTTC.